The rows below give T cell receptor beta chains drawn from one sample of a study of T-cell memory formation after mild COVID-19. TCRdb ran MiXCR on the 5' RACE reads and lists one entry per CDR3 protein. The sample carries about 350,000 distinct CDR3 sequences, around an eighth recorded once. Sequencing was done on a sample of PBMCs or a T cell subset sorted from them (not recorded which). All receptors come from a man between 18 and 29 years old who had mild COVID-19 (a few samples of this study predate the infection). Cell type and time point are not known. CDR3s include the opening cysteine and the closing phenylalanine or tryptophan. A D gene is named only where the DNA matches it firmly. Clone size is given for some rows only: seen once, a few or many times, or a class if the clone is expanded.

size	D	V	J	DNA	CDR3
many	-	TRBV28	TRBJ1-1	TGTGCCAGCAGTTTCTCCAGGGGTGAAGCTTTCTTT	CASSFSRGEAFF
-	-	TRBV7-2	TRBJ1-2	TGTGCCAGCAGCTCGCGGTTCTTGGGCTATGGCTACACCTTC	CASSSRFLGYGYTF
-	-	TRBV20-1	TRBJ1-2	TGCAGTGCCTTGACGACTAGACCTAACTATGGCTACACCTTC	CSALTTRPNYGYTF
-	TRBD2	TRBV27	TRBJ2-3	TGTGCCAGCAGTTTAAGCGAGCGGGGGGGCCTTTTCCCAGATACGCAGTATTTT	CASSLSERGGLFPDTQYF
few	-	TRBV14	TRBJ2-1	TGTGCCAGCAGCCAATCTAGCCCCTACAATGAGCAGTTCTTC	CASSQSSPYNEQFF
-	TRBD2	TRBV6-5	TRBJ2-1	TGTGCCAGCAGTTACTCCTTCGAGAGCGGGAGCTCCTACAATGAGCAGTTCTTC	CASSYSFESGSSYNEQFF
few	-	TRBV12-5	TRBJ1-4	TGTGCTAGTGGTTATGGTCAGGGGAGCGAAAAACTGTTTTTT	CASGYGQGSEKLFF
-	-	TRBV11-2	TRBJ2-5	TGTGCCAGCAGCTTGGATTTAGGGGGGGAGACCCAGTACTTC	CASSLDLGGETQYF
few	-	TRBV6-2/TRBV6-3	TRBJ2-7	TGTGCCAGCAGTGACCATCTGGGGTACGAGCAGTACTTC	CASSDHLGYEQYF
-	-	TRBV20-1	TRBJ1-6	TGCAGTGCTAGGGGGGGCCGCAGCTCCTATAATTCACCCCTCCACTTT	CSARGGRSSYNSPLHF